A single sample is the source of the 21 T cell receptor beta chains below, sequenced in a study of beta chain features in type 1 diabetes. Study-level results: All four CD4+ subsets from Type 1 diabetes patients carried moderately but significantly shorter TCRB CDR3s.

These receptors lack a known antigen. The isolated RNA, all of it, was reverse transcribed, so expressed TCRB transcripts were what got sequenced. Assay: immunoSEQ multiplex PCR; the TCRdb copy retains only in-frame clones and omits some. There are 600,000 to 750,000 clones in the sample; over 10% occur only once, and around 0.12% lies in the top ten. Material: naive CD4+ T cells from blood. The receptors come from a man between 25 and 39 years old with type 1 diabetes.

The chain combines TRBV2 with TRBJ2-7, with D possibly being TRBD2 (6 bases). Per the germline V gene, CDR1 is SNHLY and CDR2 is FYNNEI. This CDR3 comprises 14 residues. V shed 8 bases and J shed 0 bases, with 14 bases lying between them. The CDR3 nucleotides are TGTGCCAGCTGGCGGGCGGGGAGCTCCTACGAGCAGTACTTC. This codes for CASWRAGSSYEQYF. Supplemented by reference TRBV2 and TRBJ2-7, the full variable domain reads EPEVTQTPSHQVTQMGQEVILRCVPISNHLYFYWYRQILGQKVEFLVSFYNNEISEKSEIFDDQFSVERPDGSNFTLKIRSTKLEDSAMYFCASWRAGSSYEQYFGPGTRLTVT.

This clone was picked up a small number of times. The chain uses TRBV9 and TRBJ2-3, with D perhaps TRBD1 (6 bases). The V gene lost 3 bases and the J gene lost 2 bases, with 13 bases spanning the gap. The CDR3 has 15 residues. The germline CDR1 and CDR2 sequences are SGDLS and YYNGEE. This CDR3 reads CASSARQAYTDTQYF. The CDR3 DNA follows: TGTGCCAGCAGCGCCAGACAGGCCTACACAGATACGCAGTATTTT.

The rearrangement links TRBV7-6 to TRBJ2-7; 8 nucleotides align to TRBD1. From germline, CDR1 is SGHVS and CDR2 FNYEAQ. The CDR3 totals 14 residues. V lost 5 bases, J lost 2 bases, and 5 bases stayed unmatched. The chain's CDR3 is CASSPDRGPYEQYF. For the CDR3, the DNA is TGTGCCAGCAGCCCCGACAGGGGCCCCTACGAGCAGTACTTC.

This clone was seen more than once but under ten times. The CDR3 DNA reads TGCGCCAGCAGCCAAGGGGTATACGGGAGCTCTGGAAACACCATATATTTT. It translates to CASSQGVYGSSGNTIYF. The chain uses TRBV4-3 and TRBJ1-3; D remains ambiguous. The germline V gene has CDR1 LGHNA and CDR2 YSLEER. V was cut by 1 base and J by 0 bases, with 13 bases left in between. The CDR3 runs 17 residues.

This clone was seen only a few times. V is TRBV5-4 and J is TRBJ2-5, with a weak D call TRBD2 (6 bases). This CDR3 has 16 amino acids. V lost 0 bases to trimming and J lost 1 base, with 13 bases between them. Germline lookup yields CDR1 SGHNT and CDR2 YYREEE (reference sequence). CDR3 loop: CASSLATSPSQETQYF. The DNA of the CDR3 is TGTGCCAGCAGCTTGGCTACTAGCCCCAGCCAAGAGACCCAGTACTTC.

The chain couples TRBV30 to TRBJ2-7; the D gene is possibly TRBD2 (5 bases). This CDR3 contains 13 residues. V was pared by 0 bases and J by 2 bases, with 8 bases between. Germline-derived CDR1 and CDR2 are GTSNPN and SVGIG (reference sequence). CDR3 bases: TGTGCCTGGAGTGTCCCGGGAACCTACGAGCAGTACTTC. Translated: CAWSVPGTYEQYF.

A few counts support this clone. The chain couples TRBV7-2 to TRBJ2-3; D is unresolved. Germline CDR1 SGHTA, CDR2 FQGNSA. The CDR3 totals 14 residues. V was pared by 5 bases and J by 2 bases, with 11 bases between. Here the CDR3 DNA reads TGTGCCAGCAGCCGCGGATCTCACACAGATACGCAGTATTTT. Translating gives CASSRGSHTDTQYF.

The chain combines TRBV18 with TRBJ2-3, with D uncertain. The V gene's germline CDR1 is KGHSH and CDR2 LQKENI. This CDR3 contains 13 residues. V shed 6 bases and J shed 5 bases, with 12 bases lying between them. The CDR3 is CASSRLGGDTQYF. The CDR3 DNA follows: TGTGCCAGCTCCCGCCTAGGTGGAGATACGCAGTATTTT.

This clone was detected only once. One end of the junction varies from germline; a read error may be responsible. This rearrangement joins TRBV7-3 to TRBJ1-1; D is unclear. CDR3 length equals 15 residues. CDR1 is SGHTA, CDR2 FQGTGA, per germline. In DNA form, the CDR3 reads TGTGCCAGCAGCTTATCGTCCCGGACGGGTACAGAAGTTTTCTTT. Translated: CASSLSSRTGTEVFF.

This clone was picked up a small number of times. The chain carries TRBV14 and TRBJ1-2; tentative D call: TRBD1 (6 bases). The length of the CDR3 is 15 residues. Trimming left V 1 base short and J 4 bases short, with 13 bases between. Germline-derived CDR1 and CDR2 are SGHDN and FVKESK. The chain's CDR3 is CASSQGPGGVYGYTF. In DNA form, the CDR3 reads TGTGCCAGCAGCCAAGGTCCGGGGGGCGTCTATGGCTACACCTTC.

The rearrangement uses TRBV15 and TRBJ1-6; 9 bases line up with TRBD1. Germline loops: CDR1 LNHNV, CDR2 YYDKDF (reference sequence). V shed 3 bases and J 10 bases; nucleotides not matched to a gene: 4. This CDR3 comprises 14 residues. CDR3 loop: CATSSGQGRSPLHF. The CDR3, as DNA: TGTGCCACCAGCAGCGGACAGGGGAGGTCACCCCTCCACTTT. Full variable domain (outside the CDR3, taken from reference TRBV15 and TRBJ1-6): DAMVIQNPRYQVTQFGKPVTLSCSQTLNHNVMYWYQQKSSQAPKLLFHYYDKDFNNEADTPDNFQSRRPNTSFCFLDIRSPGLGDTAMYLCATSSGQGRSPLHFGNGTRLTVT.

V gene TRBV2 combines with J gene TRBJ2-3; D perhaps matches TRBD2 (5 bases). The CDR3 consists of 11 residues. Germline CDR1 reads SNHLY; CDR2 reads FYNNEI. Trimming left V 10 bases short and J 6 bases short, with 11 bases between. The CDR3 coding sequence is TGTGCCACCAGGACTTATGATACGCAGTATTTT. This codes for CATRTYDTQYF.

This clone has only a few counts. This sequence joins TRBV4-3 and TRBJ1-6; weak D call: TRBD1 (6 bases). This CDR3 contains 15 residues. V shed 0 bases and J shed 10 bases, with 13 bases lying between them. Germline CDR1 and CDR2: LGHNA and YSLEER. CDR3 protein: CASSQDGGHRSPLHF. The CDR3 coding sequence is TGCGCCAGCAGCCAAGATGGGGGGCATAGGTCACCCCTCCACTTT.

In its sample, this clone was seen a few times. This chain uses TRBV5-4 with TRBJ1-4; D gene unclear. There are 15 residues in the CDR3. The germline CDR1 and CDR2 sequences are SGHNT and YYREEE (reference sequence). V lost 0 bases, J lost 4 bases, and 10 bases lay in between. In nucleotides, the CDR3 is TGTGCCAGCAGCTTGGGTGGGTCCCTTAATGAAAAACTGTTTTTT. This gives the protein CASSLGGSLNEKLFF. Supplemented by reference TRBV5-4 and TRBJ1-4, the full variable domain reads ETGVTQSPTHLIKTRGQQVTLRCSSQSGHNTVSWYQQALGQGPQFIFQYYREEENGRGNFPPRFSGLQFPNYSSELNVNALELDDSALYLCASSLGGSLNEKLFFGSGTQLSVL.

This clone was recorded a few times. The gene calls are TRBV6-6 and TRBJ2-1, with a weak D call TRBD1 (5 bases). The V and J ends lost 4 bases and 9 bases respectively, with 13 bases between them. The CDR3 is 13 amino acids. CDR1 is MNHNY, CDR2 SVGAGI, per germline (reference sequence). This CDR3 reads CASSLDMLFEQFF. The CDR3 DNA follows: TGTGCCAGCAGTTTGGACATGTTATTTGAGCAGTTCTTC.

This clone was seen only a few times. The chain employs TRBV19 and TRBJ2-3; D possibly corresponds to TRBD2 (6 bases). The V and J ends lost 1 base and 8 bases respectively, with 7 bases between them. Germline V gene data show CDR1 as LNHDA and CDR2 as SQIVND (reference sequence). The CDR3 length is 12 residues. The CDR3 loop is CASSIVRGTQYF. The CDR3 DNA reads TGTGCCAGTAGTATAGTGCGGGGTACGCAGTATTTT.

The chain uses TRBV30 and TRBJ1-5; D is undetermined. V lost 5 bases to trimming and J lost 0 bases, with 5 bases between them. Germline V gene lookup returns CDR1 GTSNPN and CDR2 SVGIG (reference sequence). CDR3 length equals 12 residues. CDR3 protein: CAWGDSNQPQHF. The CDR3 nucleotides read TGTGCCTGGGGAGATAGCAATCAGCCCCAGCATTTT.

The chain joins TRBV21-1 to TRBJ2-1; the D call of TRBD2 is as the table states it, not checked on the DNA. TRBV21-1 is deemed a pseudogene. The CDR3 consists of 16 residues. Here the CDR3 reads CASSRVKRGPRNEQFF. CDR3 nucleotides: TGTGCCAGCAGCAGGGTCAAGCGGGGGCCGAGGAATGAGCAGTTCTTC.

This chain joins TRBV6-5 and TRBJ1-2; D is possibly TRBD1 (6 bases). CDR3 length equals 13 residues. Germline V gene sequence: CDR1 MNHEY, CDR2 SVGAGI. V lost 6 bases and J lost 6, with 14 bases in between. CDR3 amino acids: CASSLQGLHGYTF. The CDR3 nucleotides are TGTGCCAGCAGCCTACAGGGATTGCATGGCTACACCTTC.

The chain employs TRBV2 and TRBJ1-1, with D tentatively TRBD1 (6 bases). Germline CDR1 reads SNHLY; CDR2 reads FYNNEI. This CDR3 is 18 amino acids long. The V gene lost 7 bases and the J gene lost 0 bases, with 24 bases spanning the gap. CDR3 protein: CASTASWGARLLNTEAFF. The CDR3 coding sequence is TGTGCCAGCACCGCGTCGTGGGGGGCGAGGCTCCTGAACACTGAAGCTTTCTTT.

Only a few counts were recorded for this clone. The chain combines TRBV10-2 with TRBJ2-6; D is unresolved. The CDR3 runs to 14 residues. The germline V gene encodes CDR1 WSHSY and CDR2 SAAADI. Trimming took off 5 bases at V and 0 bases at J, with 5 bases between the two ends. The CDR3 is CASSSSSGANVLTF. The DNA of the CDR3 is TGCGCCAGCAGTAGCAGCTCTGGGGCCAACGTCCTGACTTTC.